Listed here are 30 T cell receptor beta chains from one sample, sequenced in a study of CD8 T cells in Susac syndrome. The RNA, about 0.5 to 1 ug, was put through reverse transcription using random hexamers. A single record per CDR3 protein comes from TCRdb applying MiXCR to the immunoSEQ multiplex PCR reads. The data show 110,000 to 150,000 distinct CDR3 sequences, 95% seen once. Sequences were obtained from CD4+ T cells from PBMCs. These receptor sequences come from a human donor with Susac syndrome.

This chain uses TRBV28 with TRBJ1-1, with 8 bases identical to TRBD1. This CDR3 spans 15 amino acids. Germline V lookup: CDR1 MDHEN, CDR2 SYDVKM. The V segment lost 8 bases and the J segment 6 bases; nucleotides outside the gene matches: 14. CDR3 residues: CASLVIGTGSPEAFF. In DNA, the CDR3 is TGTGCCAGCCTGGTCATCGGGACAGGATCCCCTGAAGCTTTCTTT. The full variable domain, in which reference TRBV28 and TRBJ1-1 provide the parts outside the CDR3, is DVKVTQSSRYLVKRTGEKVFLECVQDMDHENMFWYRQDPGLGLRLIYFSYDVKMKEKGDIPEGYSVSREKKERFSLILESASTNQTSMYLCASLVIGTGSPEAFFGQGTRLTVV.

This chain connects TRBV9 to TRBJ1-1; no clear D gene. Germline-derived CDR1 and CDR2 are SGDLS and YYNGEE. There are 17 residues in the CDR3. Trimming cost V 0 bases and J 4 bases, with 19 bases left between them. In nucleotides, the CDR3 is TGTGCCAGCAGCGTAGAGTCGCGGACTTATCGGGGCACTGAAGCTTTCTTT. This encodes CASSVESRTYRGTEAFF.

This chain connects TRBV20-1 to TRBJ2-1; D ambiguous. The V and J ends lost 5 bases and 7 bases respectively, with 6 bases between them. The length of the CDR3 is 10 residues. The V gene's germline CDR1 is DFQATT and CDR2 SNEGSKA (reference sequence). CDR3 region: CSAARNEQFF. CDR3 bases: TGCAGTGCTGCACGAAATGAGCAGTTCTTC.

The V call is TRBV7-2, the J call TRBJ1-5; weak D call: TRBD1 (5 bases). V was cut by 2 bases and J by 2 bases, with 7 bases left in between. This CDR3 comprises 14 residues. CDR1 SGHTA and CDR2 FQGNSA come from the germline V gene. CDR3 sequence reads: CASSLMGGNQPQHF. The CDR3, as DNA: TGTGCCAGCAGCTTAATGGGGGGCAATCAGCCCCAGCATTTT.

The chain couples TRBV18 to TRBJ2-7, with a tentative D call TRBD2 (5 bases). This CDR3 contains 13 residues. Germline V gives CDR1 KGHSH, CDR2 LQKENI. V was shortened by 2 bases and J by 3 bases, with 8 bases between the two germline ends. The CDR3 DNA reads as TGTGCCAGCTCACCAGGACTTCACTACGAGCAGTACTTC. As protein: CASSPGLHYEQYF.

The rearrangement links TRBV29-1 to TRBJ2-3, with D uncertain. The CDR3 runs to 12 residues. V lost 3 bases to trimming and J lost 6 bases, with 10 bases between them. Germline V gene lookup returns CDR1 SQVTM and CDR2 ANQGSEA. Written as DNA, the CDR3 is TGCAGCGTTGATTTGGACGTGGATACGCAGTATTTT. This sequence encodes CSVDLDVDTQYF.

This chain uses TRBV29-1 with TRBJ1-1, with 8 positions matching TRBD1. This CDR3 has 14 residues. CDR1 is SQVTM, CDR2 ANQGSEA, per germline. Trimming at V came to 4 bases and at J to 5 bases, leaving 9 bases not matched to a gene. The CDR3 nucleotides are TGCAGCGTTGTTGTACAGGGGGTGCGGACTGAAGCTTTCTTT. It specifies CSVVVQGVRTEAFF.

The chain recombines TRBV3-1 with TRBJ1-2, with 7 bases matching TRBD1. Germline V lookup: CDR1 LGHDT, CDR2 YNNKEL (reference sequence). J was trimmed by 6 bases and V by 3 bases; bases with no gene match: 10. The CDR3 is 15 residues long. CDR3 loop: CASSHGRGRGNGYTF. Here the CDR3 DNA reads TGTGCCAGCAGCCATGGGAGGGGGCGAGGTAATGGCTACACCTTC. Full variable domain (outside the CDR3, taken from reference TRBV3-1 and TRBJ1-2): DTAVSQTPKYLVTQMGNDKSIKCEQNLGHDTMYWYKQDSKKFLKIMFSYNNKELIINETVPNRFSPKSPDKAHLNLHINSLELGDSAVYFCASSHGRGRGNGYTFGSGTRLTVV.

V and J are TRBV11-2 and TRBJ2-1; D uncertain. V was clipped by 8 bases and J by 4 bases, with 12 bases between them. The CDR3 runs to 13 residues. CDR1 SGHAT and CDR2 FQNNGV come from the germline V gene. Here the CDR3 reads CASADGPYNEQFF. CDR3 DNA sequence: TGTGCCAGCGCGGACGGACCTTACAATGAGCAGTTCTTC.

The rearrangement links TRBV5-6 to TRBJ1-1, with unresolved D. The V end was cut by 2 bases, the J end by 5 bases, with 16 bases between. Germline V lookup: CDR1 SGHDT, CDR2 YYEEEE. The CDR3 has 15 residues. The chain's CDR3 is CASSFGVAIGTEAFF. In nucleotides, the CDR3 is TGTGCCAGCAGCTTTGGGGTCGCGATTGGGACTGAAGCTTTCTTT.

The J gene is TRBJ1-2, the V gene TRBV20-1; TRBD1 matches at 10 bases. Germline V lookup: CDR1 DFQATT, CDR2 SNEGSKA (reference sequence). Trimming removed 6 bases from V and 6 bases from J; junction bases left unmatched: 4. The CDR3 has 12 amino acids. In DNA, the CDR3 is TGCAGTGCGTTAGGACAGGGGGATGGCTACACCTTC. Encoded protein: CSALGQGDGYTF.

This chain links TRBV19 with TRBJ2-2, with D perhaps matching TRBD1 (6 bases). Germline CDR1 LNHDA, CDR2 SQIVND (reference sequence). V lost 6 bases and J 0 bases, leaving 11 bases between the germline ends. CDR3 length equals 15 residues. Here the CDR3 reads CASRRDNANTGELFF. The CDR3 DNA follows: TGTGCCAGTAGAAGGGACAACGCGAACACCGGGGAGCTGTTTTTT.

This sequence joins TRBV5-1 and TRBJ2-2; no definite D call. The CDR3 runs 15 residues. CDR1 SGHRS and CDR2 YFSETQ come from the germline V gene. V was clipped by 0 bases and J by 3 bases, with 9 bases between them. The CDR3 protein is CASSLVGRDTGELFF. The DNA for the CDR3 is TGCGCCAGCAGCTTGGTAGGACGGGACACCGGGGAGCTGTTTTTT.

The rearrangement joins TRBV6-6 to TRBJ2-7; D is perhaps TRBD1 (6 bases). The CDR3 consists of 12 residues. The germline V and J ends were trimmed by 6 bases and 7 bases, with 13 bases remaining between them. The germline V gene encodes CDR1 MNHNY and CDR2 SVGAGI (reference sequence). The CDR3 loop reads CASRYREREQYF. The CDR3 DNA sequence: TGTGCCAGCAGGTACAGGGAGCGGGAGCAGTACTTC.

This chain uses TRBV7-2 with TRBJ2-1; perhaps TRBD2 as D (5 bases). V lost 4 bases to trimming and J lost 6 bases, with 10 bases between them. CDR3 length: 13 amino acids. Looked up from germline, CDR1 is SGHTA and CDR2 is FQGNSA. The CDR3 sequence: CASSSTRGNEQFF. The CDR3 region has the DNA TGTGCCAGCAGCTCCACTAGAGGCAATGAGCAGTTCTTC.

The chain links TRBV29-1 to TRBJ2-3; D may correspond to TRBD1 or TRBD2 (5 bases each). V lost 4 bases and J lost 3, with 29 bases in between. Germline CDR1 is SQVTM and CDR2 is ANQGSEA. This CDR3 is built from 19 residues. CDR3 coding DNA: TGCAGCGTTGTAAAAGGCGCCGATGGGACCGGGGAACTGACAGATACGCAGTATTTT. It codes for CSVVKGADGTGELTDTQYF.

The chain links TRBV18 to TRBJ2-7; unclear D gene. In germline, CDR1 is KGHSH, CDR2 LQKENI. V lost 2 bases to trimming and J lost 6 bases, with 5 bases between them. CDR3 length: 11 amino acids. This chain's CDR3 is CASSPGPEQYF. CDR3 nucleotides: TGTGCCAGCTCACCAGGGCCCGAGCAGTACTTC.

This chain links TRBV12-5 with TRBJ1-2, with a weak D call TRBD1 (5 bases). The CDR3 covers 12 residues. Between the trimmed V and J ends, which lost 0 bases and 8 bases, there was a span of 7 bases. Germline CDR1 reads LGHNT; CDR2 reads FRNRAP. The CDR3 DNA follows: TGTGCTAGTGGTTTGGTTCAGGGAGGCTACACCTTC. It yields the protein CASGLVQGGYTF.

The genes are TRBV29-1 and TRBJ1-1; tentative D call: TRBD1 (6 bases). The germline V and J ends were trimmed by 3 bases and 7 bases, with 15 bases remaining between them. The CDR3 has 13 amino acids. CDR1 is SQVTM and CDR2 is ANQGSEA in the germline V gene. The CDR3 is CSVDSGAGGEAFF. The CDR3 coding sequence is TGCAGCGTTGATTCGGGGGCGGGGGGTGAAGCTTTCTTT.

V is TRBV4-1 and J is TRBJ2-7, with D possibly being TRBD1 (5 bases). The CDR3 runs 13 residues. Germline assignment: CDR1 MGHRA and CDR2 YSYEKL. V was trimmed by 3 bases and J by 6 bases, leaving 12 bases between them. The CDR3 loop reads CASSQLTRGEQYF. CDR3 in DNA: TGCGCCAGCAGCCAGTTAACAAGGGGCGAGCAGTACTTC.

This chain connects TRBV4-2 to TRBJ2-3, with 7 bases identical to TRBD2. The V gene end was trimmed by 4 bases and the J gene end by 4 bases; junction bases not matched to a gene: 14. The germline gives CDR1 LGHNA, CDR2 YNFKEQ. The CDR3 is 17 residues long. CDR3 in DNA: TGTGCCAGCAGCCTTACTCCGAAGCGGGGCTTCCCAGATACGCAGTATTTT. Protein: CASSLTPKRGFPDTQYF.

DNA of the CDR3: TGCAGCGTTGAAGTATTTGGGGTGACAGGACCCTACGCTGGGGCCAACGTCCTGACTTTC. Its protein product is CSVEVFGVTGPYAGANVLTF. The gene calls are TRBV29-1 and TRBJ2-6, with a tentative D call TRBD1 (6 bases). The CDR3 runs 20 residues. The germline V and J ends were trimmed by 1 base and 2 bases, with 24 bases remaining between them. Germline V gene sequence: CDR1 SQVTM, CDR2 ANQGSEA.

The chain links TRBV12-3 or TRBV12-4 to TRBJ2-1; TRBD2 matches at 10 bases. With V trimmed by 5 bases and J by 3 bases, 13 bases remained unmatched. This CDR3 spans 18 amino acids. The CDR3 bases are TGTGCCAGCAGTACATCGGGGAGGGCTAGCGGGAGCTACAATGAGCAGTTCTTC. Amino acids: CASSTSGRASGSYNEQFF.

The chain employs TRBV29-1 and TRBJ2-4, with D maybe TRBD1 (6 bases). Germline V lookup: CDR1 SQVTM, CDR2 ANQGSEA. The V end was cut by 7 bases, the J end by 1 base, with 17 bases between. The CDR3 sequence is 15 residues long. The CDR3 sequence is CSGQDTGRAKNIQYF. The CDR3 bases are TGCAGCGGTCAAGATACAGGGCGGGCCAAAAACATTCAGTACTTC.

The rearrangement joins TRBV5-1 to TRBJ2-1, with 8 nucleotides matching TRBD2. Germline V gene lookup returns CDR1 SGHRS and CDR2 YFSETQ. V dropped 6 bases and J dropped 8; count of bases not matched to a gene: 19. The CDR3 has 17 residues. CDR3 protein: CASNGRALKNSFDEQFF. In DNA, the CDR3 is TGCGCCAGCAACGGGAGGGCCTTAAAGAATTCTTTCGATGAGCAGTTCTTC. The full variable domain, rest sourced from reference TRBV5-1 and TRBJ2-1, is KAGVTQTPRYLIKTRGQQVTLSCSPISGHRSVSWYQQTPGQGLQFLFEYFSETQRNKGNFPGRFSGRQFSNSRSEMNVSTLELGDSALYLCASNGRALKNSFDEQFFGPGTRLTVL.

The chain couples TRBV2 to TRBJ2-2; D gene unclear. The V gene's germline CDR1 is SNHLY and CDR2 FYNNEI. The CDR3 spans 13 residues. Trimming removed 6 bases at V and 5 bases at J, with 10 bases between. DNA for the CDR3: TGTGCCAGCAGGACTGACTTAACCGGGGAGCTGTTTTTT. It encodes CASRTDLTGELFF.

The rearrangement joins TRBV6-6 to TRBJ1-2, with 10 bases matching TRBD1. The trim removed 6 bases at V and 5 bases at J, leaving 9 bases unmatched. Germline loops: CDR1 MNHNY, CDR2 SVGAGI (reference sequence). The CDR3 is 15 residues long. This CDR3 is CASSLRDRGGYGYTF. CDR3 DNA sequence: TGTGCCAGCAGCCTCCGGGACAGGGGAGGATATGGCTACACCTTC.

The chain recombines TRBV20-1 with TRBJ2-5; TRBD2 matches 9 bases. The CDR3 totals 16 residues. The germline CDR1 and CDR2 sequences are DFQATT and SNEGSKA (reference sequence). V shed 0 bases and J 3 bases; nucleotides not matched to a gene: 8. The CDR3 is CSARDFFLAGKETQYF. The CDR3 nucleotides are TGCAGTGCTAGAGATTTTTTCCTAGCGGGAAAAGAGACCCAGTACTTC.

The rearrangement uses TRBV28 and TRBJ1-4; D not certain. There are 13 residues in the CDR3. Trimming removed 5 bases at V and 7 bases at J, with 11 bases between. Germline CDR1 and CDR2: MDHEN and SYDVKM. Here the CDR3 DNA reads TGTGCCAGCAGTGCCGGGAGGAGTGAAAAACTGTTTTTT. It translates to CASSAGRSEKLFF.

The genes are TRBV5-1 and TRBJ2-3, with D uncertain. Looked up from germline, CDR1 is SGHRS and CDR2 is YFSETQ. Trimming took 0 bases from V and 2 from J, leaving 7 bases between them. This CDR3 is built from 14 residues. The CDR3 sequence is CASSLGDTTDTQYF. In DNA form, the CDR3 reads TGCGCCAGCAGCTTGGGGGATACCACAGATACGCAGTATTTT. The complete variable domain, with remaining parts taken from reference TRBV5-1 and TRBJ2-3, reads KAGVTQTPRYLIKTRGQQVTLSCSPISGHRSVSWYQQTPGQGLQFLFEYFSETQRNKGNFPGRFSGRQFSNSRSEMNVSTLELGDSALYLCASSLGDTTDTQYFGPGTRLTVL.